What follows describes a single T cell receptor beta chain. Its specificity is not known. Distinct nucleotide sequences in the sample also encode this CDR3. Assay used: immunoSEQ multiplex PCR; TCRdb lists only in-frame clones, some missing. The sample includes about 2.4 million clones, approximately 92% of them seen just once. This entry is derived from a study of shared clonotypes between healthy human individuals. Study-level results: Represented genetic and exposure-history diversity was restricted by having few donors. It was anticipated that sequencing depth would influence how many clonotypes donors shared.

In germline, CDR1 is SGHRS, CDR2 YFSETQ. The length of the CDR3 is 15 residues. V gave up 0 bases and J gave up 0 bases, with 7 bases separating them. The chain uses TRBV5-1 and TRBJ2-1; D uncertain. The sequenced sample consisted of naive CD4+ T cells sorted from blood. Subset denoted: CD45RA+ positively selected. This clonotype originated in a man younger than 35 in good health. In nucleotides, the CDR3 is TGCGCCAGCAGCTTGGTCCGGAGCTCCTACAATGAGCAGTTCTTC. Amino acids: CASSLVRSSYNEQFF.